A selection of T cell receptor beta chains follows, all from one sample in a study of blood T cell repertoires in COVID-19. Assay used: immunoSEQ multiplex PCR; TCRdb lists only in-frame clones, some missing. The sample shows about 280,000 clones, about 90% of them seen only once. Sequencing used peripheral blood. The receptors derive from a woman in her 30s with COVID-19, enrolled during active disease. Both conserved end residues are part of each CDR3. The D gene is left open where the match is weak. Clone size is shown for a subset of rows, as once, few, many or a class of expanded clone.

J gene | clone size | V gene | D gene | CDR3 protein | CDR3 DNA
TRBJ1-1 | few | TRBV6-5 | TRBD1 | CASSHKTGRRTEAFF | TGTGCCAGCAGTCACAAGACAGGGCGTCGGACTGAAGCTTTCTTT
TRBJ2-1 | . | TRBV5-1 | TRBD1 | CASGTGAPSSYNEQFF | TGCGCCAGCGGGACAGGGGCCCCCAGCTCCTACAATGAGCAGTTCTTC
TRBJ2-2 | . | TRBV27 | . | CASSPLTGELFF | TGTGCCAGCAGCCCTCTCACCGGGGAGCTGTTTTTT
TRBJ1-1 | . | TRBV4-1 | TRBD1 | CASSQRQGVVDTEAFF | TGCGCCAGCAGCCAGAGACAGGGGGTGGTTGACACTGAAGCTTTCTTT
TRBJ1-1 | . | TRBV21-1 | . | CASSKRRDTEAFF | TGTGCCAGCAGCAAACGGAGAGACACTGAAGCTTTCTTT
TRBJ1-1 | . | TRBV7-9 | . | CASSRAISVNTEAFF | TGTGCCAGCAGCCGCGCGATCTCTGTGAACACTGAAGCTTTCTTT
TRBJ2-1 | . | TRBV7-9 | TRBD2 | CASSLLAGGLDGNEQFF | TGTGCCAGCAGCTTATTAGCGGGGGGCCTCGATGGGAATGAGCAGTTCTTC
TRBJ1-4 | . | TRBV5-1 | . | CASSLGQPGHEKLFF | TGCGCCAGCAGCCTAGGACAGCCGGGGCATGAAAAACTGTTTTTT
TRBJ1-5 | once | TRBV2 | TRBD1 | CASSYETGLSNQPQHF | TGTGCCAGCAGTTATGAGACAGGGTTAAGCAATCAGCCCCAGCATTTT
TRBJ2-1 | once | TRBV3-1/TRBV3-2 | TRBD1 | CASSSAGTGVGEQFF | TGTGCCAGCAGCTCAGCAGGGACAGGGGTTGGTGAGCAGTTCTTC
TRBJ1-3 | once | TRBV10-1 | . | CASGSGSSGNTIYF | TGCGCCAGCGGTTCGGGTTCCTCCGGAAACACCATATATTTT
TRBJ1-6 | . | TRBV27 | TRBD1 | CASSRDRGDSPLHF | TGTGCCAGCAGTCGAGACAGGGGTGATTCACCCCTCCACTTT
TRBJ1-4 | . | TRBV11-3 | . | CASIVAEKLFF | TGTGCCAGCATTGTGGCTGAAAAACTGTTTTTT
TRBJ1-1 | . | TRBV12-3/TRBV12-4 | . | CASSVSQGLGAFF | TGTGCCAGCAGCGTTAGTCAGGGGCTGGGAGCTTTCTTT
TRBJ2-7 | . | TRBV7-2 | TRBD1 | CASSPGTGRYEQYF | TGTGCCAGCAGCCCCGGGACAGGGCGCTACGAGCAGTACTTC
TRBJ1-2 | . | TRBV6-1 | TRBD1 | CASRADRDGGYTF | TGTGCCAGCAGGGCGGACAGGGATGGGGGCTACACCTTC
TRBJ2-1 | . | TRBV7-9 | . | CASRGGDSQVGYNEQFF | TGTGCCAGCAGAGGGGGAGACTCCCAGGTAGGCTACAATGAGCAGTTCTTC
TRBJ1-6 | once | TRBV25-1 | . | CANNRVTYNSPLHF | TGTGCCAACAACAGGGTTACCTATAATTCACCCCTCCACTTT
TRBJ2-7 | once | TRBV6-5 | . | CASSYGHPERGYEQYF | TGTGCCAGCAGTTACGGTCATCCCGAAAGGGGCTACGAGCAGTACTTC
TRBJ1-4 | . | TRBV2 | TRBD1 | CASYETGASGKLFF | TGTGCCAGTTACGAGACAGGGGCTTCAGGAAAACTGTTTTTT
TRBJ2-5 | . | TRBV19 | TRBD2 | CASSTTYLAGVETQYF | TGTGCCAGTAGTACAACCTACCTAGCGGGGGTAGAGACCCAGTACTTC
TRBJ1-6 | . | TRBV27 | . | CASSYQGIGHSPLHF | TGTGCCAGCAGTTATCAGGGGATAGGGCATTCACCCCTCCACTTT
TRBJ2-7 | . | TRBV6-5 | TRBD1 | CASSGGQGYNEQYF | TGTGCCAGCAGCGGCGGACAGGGTTATAACGAGCAGTACTTC
TRBJ1-1 | . | TRBV5-6 | TRBD1 | CASSVGTGAMNTEAFF | TGTGCCAGCAGCGTCGGGACAGGGGCTATGAACACTGAAGCTTTCTTT
TRBJ2-4 | . | TRBV27 | . | CASSSSFGGAGSLAKNIQYF | TGTGCCAGCAGTTCTTCATTCGGCGGGGCGGGGAGTCTAGCCAAAAACATTCAGTACTTC
TRBJ1-6 | . | TRBV5-1 | TRBD1 | CASSLTGDNSPLHF | TGCGCCAGCAGCTTGACAGGGGATAATTCACCCCTCCACTTT